This section outlines one T cell receptor beta chain sequence together with its context. Its antigen is currently unknown. Samples came from healthy bone marrow donors. This entry belongs to a study of cytomegalovirus exposure and HLA in healthy donors. 13 Jbeta primers and 60 Vbeta primers were used for the PCR. Using immunoSEQ multiplex PCR, the repertoire was profiled, and TCRdb retains in-frame clones only, with some absent. The profile shows over 200,000 clones, approximately 80% of them singletons. The study, taken as a whole, reports: Later analysis identified several of the most significant clusters that appeared linked to common viral pathogens.

Germline assignment: CDR1 SEHNR and CDR2 FQNEAQ (reference sequence). The CDR3 is 15 residues long. Sequenced input: PBMCs. The clonotype originates from a male donor in good health and CMV-seronegative. This sequence joins TRBV7-9 and TRBJ2-5; D remains ambiguous. The J call could be wrong; TRBJ2-7 is a better fit for the DNA end. CDR3 sequence: CASSLARSNSYEQYF. CDR3 nucleotides: TGTGCCAGCAGCTTAGCGCGCAGCAACAGCTACGAGCAGTACTTC.